The table lists the clone carrying this T cell receptor beta chain with a few counts. The antigen is not known. This entry comes from a study of radiation and T cells in renal cell carcinoma. The study, taken as a whole, reports: Baseline intratumoral clonotype presence is unknown without pretreatment biopsies. From baseline, blood top tumor clonotypes peaked at 2 weeks post-radiation.

TCRdb's table, derived via immunoSEQ multiplex PCR, lists solely in-frame clones and lacks some. Seen here are about 120,000 clones, approximately 78% observed once, and the top ten hold less than 2.5%. Germline-derived CDR1 and CDR2 are ENHRY and SYGVKD. V dropped 10 bases and J dropped 8 bases, with 18 bases sitting between them. The CDR3 sequence is 14 residues long. Time point given: blood 2 weeks post-SBRT. Treatment of the sample: 15 Gy SBRT to primary tumor, nephrectomy 4 weeks later. Clear cell pathology was present in this patient's renal cell carcinoma. This receptor was taken from a woman aged 55-69 years with renal cell carcinoma. The specimen was blood, collected from a patient whose treatment included radiotherapy and nephrectomy. This rearrangement joins TRBV10-3 to TRBJ1-6; TRBD1 might be the D (5 bases). CDR3 protein: CATLAQGGDSPLHF. In nucleotides, the CDR3 is TGTGCCACCCTCGCCCAGGGAGGTGATTCACCCCTCCACTTT.